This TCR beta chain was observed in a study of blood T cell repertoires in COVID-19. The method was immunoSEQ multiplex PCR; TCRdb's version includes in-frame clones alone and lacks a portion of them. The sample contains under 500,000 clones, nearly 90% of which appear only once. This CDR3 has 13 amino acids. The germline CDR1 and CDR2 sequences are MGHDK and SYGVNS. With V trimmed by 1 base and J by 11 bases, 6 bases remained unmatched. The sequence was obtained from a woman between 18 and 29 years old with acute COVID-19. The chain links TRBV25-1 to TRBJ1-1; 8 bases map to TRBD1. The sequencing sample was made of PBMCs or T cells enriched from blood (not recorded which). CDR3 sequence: CASSESQGASAFF. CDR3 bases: TGTGCCAGCAGTGAATCCCAGGGGGCGAGTGCTTTCTTT.